The 24 T cell receptor beta chains below all came from one sample that was sequenced in a study of T cell responses to AZD1222 COVID-19 vaccine. Clones were read by immunoSEQ multiplex PCR, and TCRdb kept only the in-frame ones, dropping some. The table records roughly 150,000 clones, about 90% of them present only once. The sample consisted of peripheral blood, taken 28 days after the second AZD1222 dose. Receptor source: an adult who received the AZD1222 COVID-19 vaccine.

The chain carries TRBV28 and TRBJ1-2; perhaps TRBD1 as D (5 bases). Trimming pared 7 bases from V and 4 bases from J, leaving 13 bases between. The V gene's germline CDR1 is MDHEN and CDR2 SYDVKM. The CDR3 length is 13 residues. The CDR3 is CASKRGDIYGYTF. The CDR3 nucleotides are TGTGCCAGCAAACGGGGGGATATCTATGGCTACACCTTC.

J is TRBJ1-1 and V is TRBV14; no definite D call. The CDR3 loop spans 13 amino acids. Trimming left V 3 bases short and J 1 base short, with 6 bases between. Germline-derived CDR1 and CDR2 are SGHDN and FVKESK. CDR3 loop: CASSHTENTEAFF. The DNA for the CDR3 is TGTGCCAGCAGCCATACAGAGAACACTGAAGCTTTCTTT.

The gene calls are TRBV2 and TRBJ1-1; no definite D call. The germline V and J ends were trimmed by 4 bases and 4 bases, with 16 bases remaining between them. This CDR3 has 15 amino acids. Looked up from germline, CDR1 is SNHLY and CDR2 is FYNNEI. CDR3 bases: TGTGCCAGCAGTGCGTTGGGCGGGTCAAGCACTGAAGCTTTCTTT. Its translation: CASSALGGSSTEAFF.

V usage is TRBV7-2 and J usage is TRBJ1-6; TRBD1 matches at 8 bases. The CDR3 spans 19 residues. V lost 3 bases and J lost 0; bases outside the gene matches: 10. Germline CDR1 SGHTA, CDR2 FQGNSA. The CDR3 sequence: CASSFGGQEASSYNSPLHF. The CDR3 nucleotides are TGTGCCAGCAGCTTTGGGGGACAGGAGGCGAGCTCCTATAATTCACCCCTCCACTTT.

The chain employs TRBV5-6 and TRBJ2-3; no firm D call. Germline V CDR1 and CDR2: SGHDT, YYEEEE. V dropped 2 bases and J dropped 1 base, with 11 bases sitting between them. This CDR3 spans 15 amino acids. This CDR3 reads CASSFVGPGTDTQYF. The DNA for the CDR3 is TGTGCCAGCAGCTTCGTGGGCCCGGGCACAGATACGCAGTATTTT.

This chain connects TRBV19 to TRBJ1-1; 11 bases line up with TRBD1. The CDR3 sequence is 16 residues long. CDR1 and CDR2 from the germline V gene are LNHDA and SQIVND (reference sequence). V lost 5 bases, J lost 2 bases, and 7 bases stayed unmatched. The CDR3, as DNA: TGTGCCAGTAGTCTTTGGACAGGGGGCGGAAACACTGAAGCTTTCTTT. This codes for CASSLWTGGGNTEAFF.

The chain has TRBV24-1 and TRBJ1-5; no clear D. The CDR3 extends over 15 amino acids. The germline V gene encodes CDR1 KGHDR and CDR2 SFDVKD. Trimming left V 2 bases short and J 0 bases short, with 7 bases between. The CDR3 here is CATSDSGSSNQPQHF. DNA of the CDR3: TGTGCCACCAGTGATTCCGGGAGTAGCAATCAGCCCCAGCATTTT.

The chain carries TRBV4-2 and TRBJ2-1; possible D gene TRBD2, 5 bases. The CDR3 is 16 amino acids. Between the trimmed V and J ends, which lost 4 bases and 2 bases, there was a span of 15 bases. The germline V gene has CDR1 LGHNA and CDR2 YNFKEQ. The CDR3 region has the DNA TGTGCCAGCAGCCCTGATCCACGGGGTACCTACAATGAGCAGTTCTTC. Translated: CASSPDPRGTYNEQFF.

The gene calls are TRBV10-2 and TRBJ1-1; the match to TRBD1 covers 7 bases. The CDR3 is 13 amino acids. Germline assignment: CDR1 WSHSY and CDR2 SAAADI. The ends lost 7 bases at V and 4 bases at J; junction bases unmatched: 6. CDR3 sequence reads: CASKRGQSTEAFF. The CDR3 coding sequence is TGCGCCAGCAAGAGGGGACAGTCCACTGAAGCTTTCTTT.

This clone came up once. The CDR3 nucleotides are TGTGCCATCAGTGAAGGACAGATGAACACTGAAGCTTTCTTT. Its translation: CAISEGQMNTEAFF. V and J are TRBV10-3 and TRBJ1-1; tentative D call: TRBD1 (6 bases). The CDR3 runs 14 residues. The V gene's germline CDR1 is ENHRY and CDR2 SYGVKD. V was trimmed by 3 bases and J by 0 bases, leaving 8 bases between them.

J is TRBJ1-1 and V is TRBV19; the match to TRBD1 covers 10 bases. The germline gives CDR1 LNHDA, CDR2 SQIVND (reference sequence). This CDR3 has 17 amino acids. Germline trimming cut 3 bases from V and 0 bases from J; bases unmatched to any gene: 7. CDR3 in amino acids: CASSISGTGDVNTEAFF. The CDR3, as DNA: TGTGCCAGTAGTATTTCCGGGACAGGGGATGTGAACACTGAAGCTTTCTTT.

This chain links TRBV7-9 with TRBJ2-1; either TRBD1 or TRBD2 may fit D (6 bases each). This CDR3 region has 16 residues. V lost 5 bases and J 4 bases, leaving 18 bases between the germline ends. Per the germline V gene, CDR1 is SEHNR and CDR2 is FQNEAQ (reference sequence). CDR3: CASSPQGGLSYNEQFF. The CDR3 nucleotides read TGTGCCAGCAGCCCGCAAGGGGGGCTTTCTTACAATGAGCAGTTCTTC. The complete variable domain, with remaining parts taken from reference TRBV7-9 and TRBJ2-1, reads DTGVSQNPRHKITKRGQNVTFRCDPISEHNRLYWYRQTLGQGPEFLTYFQNEAQLEKSRLLSDRFSAERPKGSFSTLEIQRTEQGDSAMYLCASSPQGGLSYNEQFFGPGTRLTVL.

The chain joins TRBV7-9 to TRBJ1-4; 7 bases align to TRBD1. The germline CDR1 and CDR2 sequences are SEHNR and FQNEAQ (reference sequence). The CDR3 loop spans 15 amino acids. V trimming: 6 bases; J trimming: 4 bases; junction bases outside the gene matches: 8. The chain's CDR3 is CASSQGGQSNEKLFF. Here the CDR3 DNA reads TGTGCCAGCAGTCAGGGGGGACAGAGTAATGAAAAACTGTTTTTT.

This clone was seen just once. V is TRBV30 and J is TRBJ2-6, with TRBD1 identical over 8 bases. This CDR3 is built from 13 residues. The V gene's germline CDR1 is GTSNPN and CDR2 SVGIG (reference sequence). The CDR3 region has the DNA TGTGCTGGGACAGGCTCTGGGGCCAACGTCCTGACTTTC. It specifies CAGTGSGANVLTF.

The J gene is TRBJ1-1, the V gene TRBV28; 10 bases line up with TRBD1. Germline loops: CDR1 MDHEN, CDR2 SYDVKM. V lost 4 bases to trimming and J lost 6 bases; unmatched junction nucleotides: 5. CDR3 length: 14 residues. The CDR3 here is CASSSDRGLPEAFF. CDR3 coding DNA: TGTGCCAGCAGTTCTGACAGGGGGCTACCTGAAGCTTTCTTT.

The CDR3 loop is CASSPGTGGSNQPQHF. The CDR3 bases are TGTGCCAGTAGTCCCGGGACAGGGGGTAGCAATCAGCCCCAGCATTTT. The chain recombines TRBV19 with TRBJ1-5; 11 bases match TRBD1. V was pared by 5 bases and J by 0 bases, with 3 bases of the junction left unmatched. The CDR3 spans 16 residues. Germline CDR1 is LNHDA and CDR2 is SQIVND (reference sequence).

CDR3 in DNA: TGTGCCAGCAGCCTGACCCCCAATCGGGGTTCACCCCTCCACTTT. Protein product: CASSLTPNRGSPLHF. The J gene is TRBJ1-6, the V gene TRBV27, with D hard to call. The germline gives CDR1 MNHEY, CDR2 SMNVEV (reference sequence). V was shortened by 6 bases and J by 9 bases, with 18 bases between the two germline ends. The CDR3 has 15 amino acids.

The chain uses TRBV11-2 and TRBJ2-3; 10 bases map to TRBD2. The V gene end was trimmed by 0 bases and the J gene end by 4 bases; junction bases not matched to a gene: 1. The CDR3 has 15 amino acids. Germline loops: CDR1 SGHAT, CDR2 FQNNGV. The CDR3 loop is CASSLEAGGPDTQYF. CDR3 coding DNA: TGTGCCAGCAGCTTAGAAGCGGGGGGGCCAGATACGCAGTATTTT.

J is TRBJ1-2 and V is TRBV7-9; D may be TRBD1 (5 bases). V was pared by 1 base and J by 1 base, with 7 bases between. The CDR3 runs 14 residues. Germline CDR1 is SEHNR and CDR2 is FQNEAQ (reference sequence). The CDR3, as DNA: TGTGCCAGCAGCTTAGAGACAGTTAACTATGGCTACACCTTC. Amino acids: CASSLETVNYGYTF.

The V and J genes are TRBV2 and TRBJ2-1; D may be TRBD2 (6 bases). Germline CDR1 is SNHLY and CDR2 is FYNNEI. The germline V and J ends were trimmed by 8 bases and 0 bases, with 11 bases remaining between them. The CDR3 runs 14 residues. The CDR3 sequence: CASRLESSYNEQFF. The CDR3, as DNA: TGTGCCAGCCGACTAGAATCCTCCTACAATGAGCAGTTCTTC.

The rearrangement uses TRBV13 and TRBJ2-5, with TRBD2 matching over 11 bases. CDR3 size: 15 residues. Germline CDR1 and CDR2: PRHDT and FYEKMQ (reference sequence). V shed 0 bases and J 5 bases; nucleotides not matched to a gene: 2. The CDR3 nucleotides read TGTGCCAGCAGCTTAGGACTAGCGGGGGTGGAGACCCAGTACTTC. Translated, it gives CASSLGLAGVETQYF.

This chain links TRBV25-1 with TRBJ1-1, with 8 bases fitting TRBD1. V shed 6 bases, J shed 4 bases, and the junction held 7 bases outside the gene matches. The CDR3 length is 14 residues. Germline CDR1 is MGHDK and CDR2 is SYGVNS. CDR3 sequence reads: CASRETGAGTEAFF. CDR3 bases: TGTGCCAGCAGGGAGACAGGGGCGGGCACTGAAGCTTTCTTT.

The chain recombines TRBV2 with TRBJ2-2, with a possible D match to TRBD2 (7 bases). The CDR3 extends over 14 amino acids. Trimming shortened V by 5 bases and J by 5 bases, and 12 bases separated the two germline ends. The V gene's germline CDR1 is SNHLY and CDR2 FYNNEI. Here the CDR3 reads CASSRGAGTGELFF. The CDR3 DNA is TGTGCCAGCAGTCGGGGGGCCGGGACCGGGGAGCTGTTTTTT.

V and J are TRBV7-2 and TRBJ1-6; tentative D call: TRBD1 (6 bases). The CDR3 consists of 15 residues. V shed 7 bases and J shed 9 bases, with 19 bases lying between them. Germline lookup yields CDR1 SGHTA and CDR2 FQGNSA. This CDR3 reads CASTQTVGHLSPLHF. The CDR3 DNA sequence: TGTGCCAGCACCCAAACAGTGGGACATCTTTCACCCCTCCACTTT.